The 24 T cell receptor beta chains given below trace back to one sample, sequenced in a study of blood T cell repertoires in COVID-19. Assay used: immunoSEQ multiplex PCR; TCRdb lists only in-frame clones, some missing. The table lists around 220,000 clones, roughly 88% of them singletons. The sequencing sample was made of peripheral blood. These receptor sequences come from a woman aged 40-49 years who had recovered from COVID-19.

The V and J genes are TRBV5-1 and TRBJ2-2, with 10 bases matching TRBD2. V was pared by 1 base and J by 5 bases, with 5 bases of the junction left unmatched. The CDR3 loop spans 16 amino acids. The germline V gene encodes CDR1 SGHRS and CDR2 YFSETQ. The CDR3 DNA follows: TGCGCCAGCAGCTTGCTGGCTAGCGGGGGTACCGGGGAGCTGTTTTTT. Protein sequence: CASSLLASGGTGELFF.

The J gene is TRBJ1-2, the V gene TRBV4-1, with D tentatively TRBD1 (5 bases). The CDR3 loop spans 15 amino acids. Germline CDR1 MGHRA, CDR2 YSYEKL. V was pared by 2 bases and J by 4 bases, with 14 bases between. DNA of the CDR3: TGCGCCAGCAGCCAAAACCACGGGGGATTCTATGGCTACACCTTC. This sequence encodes CASSQNHGGFYGYTF.

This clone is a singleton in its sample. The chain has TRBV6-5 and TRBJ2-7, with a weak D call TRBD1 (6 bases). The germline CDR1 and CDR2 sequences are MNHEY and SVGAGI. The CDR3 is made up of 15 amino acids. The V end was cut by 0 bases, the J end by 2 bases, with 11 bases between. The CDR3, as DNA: TGTGCCAGCAGTTACTCGACAGGTCCCCCCTACGAGCAGTACTTC. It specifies CASSYSTGPPYEQYF.

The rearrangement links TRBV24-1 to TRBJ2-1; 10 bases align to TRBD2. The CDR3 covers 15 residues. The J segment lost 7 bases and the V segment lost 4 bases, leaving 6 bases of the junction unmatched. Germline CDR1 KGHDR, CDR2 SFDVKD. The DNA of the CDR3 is TGTGCCACCAGTGACGGAGCGGGAGGGAAGAATGAGCAGTTCTTC. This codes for CATSDGAGGKNEQFF.

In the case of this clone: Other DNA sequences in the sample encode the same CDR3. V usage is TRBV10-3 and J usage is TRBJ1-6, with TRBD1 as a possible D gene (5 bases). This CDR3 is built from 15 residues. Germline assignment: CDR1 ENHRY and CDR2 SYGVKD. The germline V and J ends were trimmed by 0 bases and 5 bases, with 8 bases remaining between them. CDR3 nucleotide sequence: TGTGCCATCAGTGAGTCCGGGGGGGATAATTCACCCCTCCACTTT. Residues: CAISESGGDNSPLHF.

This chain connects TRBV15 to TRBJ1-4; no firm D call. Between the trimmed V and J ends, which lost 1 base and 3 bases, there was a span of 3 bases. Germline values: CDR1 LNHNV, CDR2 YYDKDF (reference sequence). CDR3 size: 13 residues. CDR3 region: CATSRGPNEKLFF. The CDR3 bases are TGTGCCACCAGCAGAGGGCCTAATGAAAAACTGTTTTTT.

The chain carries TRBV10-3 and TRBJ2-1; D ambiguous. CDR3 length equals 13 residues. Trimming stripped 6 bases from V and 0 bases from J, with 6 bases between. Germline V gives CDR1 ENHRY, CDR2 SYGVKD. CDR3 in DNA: TGTGCCATCAGCAATAGCTCCTACAATGAGCAGTTCTTC. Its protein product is CAISNSSYNEQFF.

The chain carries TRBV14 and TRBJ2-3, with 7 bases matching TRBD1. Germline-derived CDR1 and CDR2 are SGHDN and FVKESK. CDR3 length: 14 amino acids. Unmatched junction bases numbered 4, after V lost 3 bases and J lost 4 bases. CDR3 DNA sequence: TGTGCCAGCAGCCAGTTACAGGGGCCAGATACGCAGTATTTT. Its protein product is CASSQLQGPDTQYF.

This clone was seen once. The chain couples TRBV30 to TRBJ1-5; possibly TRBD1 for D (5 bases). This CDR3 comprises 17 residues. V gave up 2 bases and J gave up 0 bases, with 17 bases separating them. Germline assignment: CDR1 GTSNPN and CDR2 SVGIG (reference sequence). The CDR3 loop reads CAWSPARTDNSNQPQHF. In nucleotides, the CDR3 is TGTGCCTGGAGTCCCGCTCGGACGGACAATAGCAATCAGCCCCAGCATTTT.

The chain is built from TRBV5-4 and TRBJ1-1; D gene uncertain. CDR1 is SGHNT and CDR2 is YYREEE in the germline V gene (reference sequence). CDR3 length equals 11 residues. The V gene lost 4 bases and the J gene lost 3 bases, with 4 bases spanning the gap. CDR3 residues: CASSRDTEAFF. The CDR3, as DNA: TGTGCCAGCAGCCGGGACACTGAAGCTTTCTTT.

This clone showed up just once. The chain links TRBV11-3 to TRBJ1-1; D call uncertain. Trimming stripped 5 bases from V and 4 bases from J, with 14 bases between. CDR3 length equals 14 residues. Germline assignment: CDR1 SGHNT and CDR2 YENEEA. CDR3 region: CASSRNYQTTEAFF. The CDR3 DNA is TGTGCCAGCAGCCGAAACTACCAAACCACTGAAGCTTTCTTT.

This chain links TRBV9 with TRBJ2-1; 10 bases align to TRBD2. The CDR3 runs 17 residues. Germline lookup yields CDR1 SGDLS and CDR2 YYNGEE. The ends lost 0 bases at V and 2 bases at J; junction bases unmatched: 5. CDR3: CASSVDLAGETYNEQFF. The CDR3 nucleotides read TGTGCCAGCAGCGTAGATCTAGCGGGGGAGACCTACAATGAGCAGTTCTTC.

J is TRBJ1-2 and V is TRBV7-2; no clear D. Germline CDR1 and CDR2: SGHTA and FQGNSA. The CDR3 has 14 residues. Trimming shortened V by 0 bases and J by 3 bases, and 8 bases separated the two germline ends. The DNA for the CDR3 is TGTGCCAGCAGCTTAGCGCCGGGAGACTATGGCTACACCTTC. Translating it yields CASSLAPGDYGYTF.

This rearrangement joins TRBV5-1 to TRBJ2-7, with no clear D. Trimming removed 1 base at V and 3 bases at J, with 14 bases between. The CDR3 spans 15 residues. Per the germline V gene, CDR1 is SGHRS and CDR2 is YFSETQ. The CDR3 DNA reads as TGCGCCAGCAGCTTGTTTCCACAGTTGATCTACGAGCAGTACTTC. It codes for CASSLFPQLIYEQYF. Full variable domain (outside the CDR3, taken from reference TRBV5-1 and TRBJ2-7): KAGVTQTPRYLIKTRGQQVTLSCSPISGHRSVSWYQQTPGQGLQFLFEYFSETQRNKGNFPGRFSGRQFSNSRSEMNVSTLELGDSALYLCASSLFPQLIYEQYFGPGTRLTVT.

The CDR3 DNA sequence: TGTGCCAGCGTAGCGGGGGGCACAGATACGCAGTATTTT. This sequence encodes CASVAGGTDTQYF. The chain links TRBV2 to TRBJ2-3; 9 nucleotides align to TRBD2. The ends lost 8 bases at V and 1 base at J; junction bases unmatched: 1. In germline, CDR1 is SNHLY, CDR2 FYNNEI. CDR3 length: 13 amino acids.

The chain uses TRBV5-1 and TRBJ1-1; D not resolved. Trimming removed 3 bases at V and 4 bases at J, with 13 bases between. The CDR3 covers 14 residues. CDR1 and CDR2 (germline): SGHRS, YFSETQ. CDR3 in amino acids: CASSSGRSGTEAFF. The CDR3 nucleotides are TGCGCCAGCAGCTCTGGGAGGTCGGGCACTGAAGCTTTCTTT.

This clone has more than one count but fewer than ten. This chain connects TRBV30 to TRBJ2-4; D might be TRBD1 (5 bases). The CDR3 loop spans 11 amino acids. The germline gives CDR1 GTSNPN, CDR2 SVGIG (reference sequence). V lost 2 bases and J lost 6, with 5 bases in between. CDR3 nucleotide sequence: TGTGCCTGGAGTCAGGGAAACATTCAGTACTTC. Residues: CAWSQGNIQYF.

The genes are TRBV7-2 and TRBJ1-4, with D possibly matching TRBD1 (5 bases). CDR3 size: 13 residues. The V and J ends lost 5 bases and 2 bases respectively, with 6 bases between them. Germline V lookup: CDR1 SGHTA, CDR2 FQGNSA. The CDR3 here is CASSQGTNEKLFF. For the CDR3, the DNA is TGTGCCAGCAGCCAGGGCACTAATGAAAAACTGTTTTTT.

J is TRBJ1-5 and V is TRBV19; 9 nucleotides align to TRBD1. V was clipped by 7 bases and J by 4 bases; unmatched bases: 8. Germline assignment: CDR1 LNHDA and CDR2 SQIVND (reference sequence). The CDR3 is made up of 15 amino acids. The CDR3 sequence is CASKEGQGINQPQHF. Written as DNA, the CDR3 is TGTGCCAGTAAGGAAGGACAGGGGATAAATCAGCCCCAGCATTTT.

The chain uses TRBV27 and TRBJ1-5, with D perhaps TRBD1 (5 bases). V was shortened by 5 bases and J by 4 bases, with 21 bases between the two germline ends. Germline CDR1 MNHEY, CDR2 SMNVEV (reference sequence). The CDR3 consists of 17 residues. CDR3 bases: TGTGCCAGCAGTGCCGCCGCCGCCAGGGTTGCGAATCAGCCCCAGCATTTT. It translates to CASSAAAARVANQPQHF.

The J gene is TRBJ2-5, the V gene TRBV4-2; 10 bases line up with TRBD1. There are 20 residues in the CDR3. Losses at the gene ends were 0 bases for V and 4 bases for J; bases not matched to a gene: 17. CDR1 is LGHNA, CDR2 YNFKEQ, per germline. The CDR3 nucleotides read TGTGCCAGCAGCCAAGAGGATGACAGGGGGCGCATATGGAACCGAGAGACCCAGTACTTC. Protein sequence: CASSQEDDRGRIWNRETQYF.

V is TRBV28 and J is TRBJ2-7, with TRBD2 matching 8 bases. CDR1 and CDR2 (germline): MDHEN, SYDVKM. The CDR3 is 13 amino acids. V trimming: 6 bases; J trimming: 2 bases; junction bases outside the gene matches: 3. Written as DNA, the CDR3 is TGTGCCAGCAGGCGACTAGCGCCCTACGAGCAGTACTTC. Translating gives CASRRLAPYEQYF.

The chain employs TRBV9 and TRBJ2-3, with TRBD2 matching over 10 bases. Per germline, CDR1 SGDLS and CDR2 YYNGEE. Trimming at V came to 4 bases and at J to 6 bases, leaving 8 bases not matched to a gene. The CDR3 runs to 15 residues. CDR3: CASSPTSGVSDTQYF. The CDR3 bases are TGTGCCAGCAGCCCAACTAGCGGGGTCTCGGATACGCAGTATTTT.

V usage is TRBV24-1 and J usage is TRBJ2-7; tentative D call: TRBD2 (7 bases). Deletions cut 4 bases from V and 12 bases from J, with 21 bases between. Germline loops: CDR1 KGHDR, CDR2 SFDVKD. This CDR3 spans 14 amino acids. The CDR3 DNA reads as TGTGCCACCAGTGAACCCCGGACCGGGCGGGGGCGGTACTTC. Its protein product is CATSEPRTGRGRYF.